The clone carrying this T cell receptor beta chain was seen only a few times. The target antigen is unknown. One entry per CDR3 protein results from TCRdb running MiXCR on the reads. In the table there are about 470,000 distinct CDR3 sequences, 40% to 50% of which are singletons. Trimming at V came to 5 bases and at J to 0 bases, leaving 11 bases not matched to a gene. The CDR3 is 17 residues long. CDR1 and CDR2 (germline): SGHVS, FNYEAQ. This entry is derived from a study of T cell repertoires in cytomegalovirus infection. Study-level information: Newly reported HLA-C-restricted and thoroughly characterized HLA-B-restricted CMV epitopes were employed. CMV infection together with matching HLA type was indicated by public TCR beta signatures.

General study points: Using cumulative public TCR beta family frequency, the authors identified those who carried CMV together with the relevant HLA. CMV-specific TCR beta clonotypes restricted by HLA-C were the ones dominating the ex vivo response.

The receptor was derived from a human donor in good health (CMV status not recorded). Some clones in this sample may be carry-over from other donors' samples. The sample here was cultured PBMCs, taken from culture after CMV antigen stimulation. The V and J genes are TRBV7-6 and TRBJ2-5; TRBD2 aligns across 8 bases. The CDR3 is CASSIPLAGRYQETQYF. CDR3 nucleotide sequence: TGTGCCAGCAGCATTCCGTTAGCGGGAAGGTACCAAGAGACCCAGTACTTC.